These T cell receptor beta chains were read from a single sample in a study of response to subunit inactivated influenza vaccine. MiXCR, applied by TCRdb to the RT-PCR reads, yields one record per CDR3 protein. Counted here are 150,000 to 200,000 distinct CDR3 sequences, more than 10% occurring once; the ten biggest clones make up 29%. These records were also assigned to another study, of T cells expressing NK-cell markers.

Sequencing was performed on CD8+ T cells sorted from PBMCs, taken 12 days after vaccination. All receptors derive from a middle-aged man who received an inactivated influenza vaccine. CDR3s leave out the opening cysteine and the closing phenylalanine or tryptophan. Each record gives: J gene, V gene, D gene, CDR3 protein. The D gene is left open where the match is weak.

J: TRBJ2-5
V: TRBV6-2/TRBV6-3
D: TRBD2
CDR3: ASSYLAGPVETQY

J: TRBJ2-7
V: TRBV11-2
D: TRBD2
CDR3: ASSLSGGRAYEQY

J: TRBJ2-1
V: TRBV20-1
D: TRBD2
CDR3: SAPRTSGSAGEQF

J: TRBJ1-2
V: TRBV12-3/TRBV12-4
D: TRBD1
CDR3: ASSLTQGKYGYT

J: TRBJ2-1
V: TRBV24-1
D: TRBD1
CDR3: ATSATGQYNEQF

J: TRBJ2-7
V: TRBV11-2
D: TRBD2
CDR3: ASSFGGGSYEQY

J: TRBJ1-2
V: TRBV29-1
D: TRBD1
CDR3: SVEDQGVGGEESNYGYT

J: TRBJ2-2
V: TRBV9
D: TRBD1
CDR3: ASSAPTGTGGANTGELF

J: TRBJ2-5
V: TRBV4-3
D: .
CDR3: ASSQDSWGQETQY

J: TRBJ1-5
V: TRBV15
D: .
CDR3: ATSRVADSNQPQH

J: TRBJ1-1
V: TRBV12-3/TRBV12-4
D: .
CDR3: ASSLQPGGTEAF

J: TRBJ1-5
V: TRBV28
D: .
CDR3: ANPGLTSNQPQH

J: TRBJ2-7
V: TRBV12-3/TRBV12-4
D: .
CDR3: ASSFGGRAYEQY

J: TRBJ2-1
V: TRBV20-1
D: .
CDR3: SARPGQGRNEQF

J: TRBJ2-5
V: TRBV11-2
D: .
CDR3: ASSLVEEETQY

J: TRBJ1-6
V: TRBV30
D: .
CDR3: AWSQPGQDSPLH

J: TRBJ2-5
V: TRBV20-1
D: TRBD1
CDR3: SARDRDRRQETQY